This T cell receptor beta chain came from a study of blood T cells in healthy people across ages (dated by TCRdb to between 2015 and 2017). Regarding the study in general: In model experiments, roughly one uniquely barcoded TCR beta cDNA molecule per two T cells was captured by template switching. The study measured age-related changes in TCR beta repertoire diversity using deep sequencing normalized with unique cDNA molecular identifiers. The donors were divided into four age groups: young (average approximately 17 years), middle-aged (almost 40), aged (about 56) and long-lived (more than 75). To avoid experimental bias, donors of different ages were randomly spread across the sequencing lanes. Using the same blood draw, the study looked at two additional independent replicas of 1 million unique cDNA reads for two donors, one aged 18 to 30 and the other aged 80 or older.

Compared with germline, V lacks 4 bases and J lacks 2 bases; bases without a gene match: 1. The germline V gene supplies CDR1 SGHTA and CDR2 FQGNSA. The CDR3, from cysteine to phenylalanine, totals 14 residues. The CDR3 DNA has 42 bases and is translated from base 1. The donors were under 40 Caucasian individuals from Russia, aged roughly 6 to 100 years, who were systemically healthy. Around 10 milliliters of peripheral blood were drawn from each donor into EDTA-treated Vacutainer tubes. PBMCs were isolated by Ficoll-Paque density-gradient centrifugation, with at least 7 million obtained per sample. Total RNA was extracted from PBMCs with Trizol reagent, with at least 5.5 micrograms obtained per sample. For every donor, flow cytometry on a PBMC aliquot measured the percentage of naive CD45RAhigh/CD27high T cells. This clonotype was detected only a few times. Which antigen it targets is not known. Within one base of it there is no much larger clone, and no base qualities were kept.

The paper's findings and limits, for the study overall: As age increased, observed TCR beta diversity per million T cells dropped in a roughly linear way, and a significant reduction was already evident by age about 40. Because the CMV infection status of the donors was unknown, age-related changes in expanded clonotypes may potentially have been confounded. Compared with the aged group, more naive CD4+ T cells, fewer expanded clones and increased TCR diversity were shown by the long-lived group, suggesting age selection. Estimates of total diversity based on one million sequenced T cells were regarded as lower bounds and as underestimates. Bulk unsorted PBMC profiling prevented conclusive comparison of naive and antigen-experienced compartments. The percentage of naive T cells measured by flow cytometry correlated strongly with observed TCR beta diversity.

The method behind the library was 5' RACE. TCRdb shows the sequencer as Illumina HiSeq 2500. A second PCR of roughly 7 to 11 cycles was performed with a sample-barcoded 5' primer and a J-beta primer mix. A template-switch 5' adaptor carrying 12 random nucleotides introduced a unique molecular identifier onto each TCR beta cDNA molecule. At least 2.5 million CDR3-containing paired-end reads were obtained from each sample. All of the RNA was converted into first-strand cDNA using the Mint cDNA synthesis kit, with a TRBC-specific oligonucleotide serving as the primer. After uracil-DNA glycosylase treatment, a first 18-cycle PCR used universal primers M1SS and BC2_uni_R on all cDNA. As for the authors' bioinformatics: Normalization of each sample was performed by random selection of 1 million high-quality reads, each carrying a distinct molecular identifier. Reads with shared molecular identifiers were discarded instead of being binned into consensus sequences. MiTCR, run with a Q25 quality threshold and the strictest error-elimination algorithm, handled CDR3 identification, clonotype clustering and error correction. A nonparametric unseen species model using Euler transformation provided a lower-bound estimate of total TCR beta diversity. The public reads were reprocessed in TCRdb via fastp at Q25 and MiXCR, keeping in-frame beta chains. Under each unique CDR3 protein, matching rows form one entry showing the most common genes and DNA. The V and J calls were not made by the authors but by TCRdb's processing. Recorded for this sample are around 1.1 million distinct CDR3 sequences; more than 30% of them occurred a single time. 10% to 15% of the sample comes from the top ten.

The sample comprised blood. This clonotype was sampled from a man aged 18 to 30 in good health. The chain is encoded by TRBV7-2 joined to TRBJ2-1; TRBD1 agrees with 8 junctional bases. The CDR3 corresponds to CASSSDRAYNEQFF. The nucleotide sequence is given as TGTGCCAGCAGCTCGGACAGGGCCTACAATGAGCAGTTCTTC.